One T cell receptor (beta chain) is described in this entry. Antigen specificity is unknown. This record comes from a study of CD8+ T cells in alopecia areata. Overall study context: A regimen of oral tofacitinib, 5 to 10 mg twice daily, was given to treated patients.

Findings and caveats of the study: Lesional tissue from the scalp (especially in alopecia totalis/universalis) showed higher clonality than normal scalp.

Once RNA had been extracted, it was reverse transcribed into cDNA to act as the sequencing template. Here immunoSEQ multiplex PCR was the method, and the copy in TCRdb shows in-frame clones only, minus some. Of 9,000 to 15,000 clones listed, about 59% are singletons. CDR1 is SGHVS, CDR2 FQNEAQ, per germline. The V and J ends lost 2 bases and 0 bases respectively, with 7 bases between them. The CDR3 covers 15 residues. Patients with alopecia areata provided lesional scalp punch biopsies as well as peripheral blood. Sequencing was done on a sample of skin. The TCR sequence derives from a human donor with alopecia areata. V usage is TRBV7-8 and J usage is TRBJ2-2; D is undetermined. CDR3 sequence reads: CASSLIRANTGELFF. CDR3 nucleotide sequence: TGTGCCAGCAGCTTAATAAGGGCGAACACCGGGGAGCTGTTTTTT.